This T cell receptor beta chain was identified during a study of shared clonotypes between healthy human individuals. Looking at the study overall: Plates per donor: three CD4 naive, three CD4 memory, two CD8 naive, one CD8 memory.

V shed 5 bases and J shed 5 bases, with 12 bases lying between them. CDR1 and CDR2 from the germline V gene are SEHNR and FQNEAQ (reference sequence). The CDR3 sequence is 13 residues long. Positively selected for CCR7, the CD45RO-negative cells used as naive CD8 cells excluded terminally differentiated effector memory CD45RA+ cells. The study drew its donors from healthy HIV-negative adults without recent acute infections or vaccinations. Broader study findings: Larger estimated richness was generally recorded for naive subsets relative to memory subsets.

Notes on this clone: What it binds is not known.

Assay: immunoSEQ multiplex PCR; the TCRdb copy retains only in-frame clones and omits some. The data hold hundreds of thousands of clones, with around 95% observed a single time. The TCR originated in a woman younger than 45 in good health. The sequenced sample was naive CD8+ T cells sorted from blood. The chain employs TRBV7-9 and TRBJ1-2, with a weak D call TRBD1 (6 bases). The CDR3, as DNA: TGTGCCAGCAGCCTCCGGACAGATTATGGCTACACCTTC. It translates to CASSLRTDYGYTF.